One T cell receptor beta chain is described in this entry. J was trimmed by 2 bases and V by 2 bases; bases with no gene match: 9. Germline assignment: CDR1 MGHRA and CDR2 YSYEKL. The CDR3 is made up of 16 amino acids. Some clones are missing from TCRdb's copy, which holds only in-frame ones; the method was immunoSEQ multiplex PCR. The sample records roughly 75,000 clones, approximately 89% being singletons. This sample was included in a study of T cell changes during pregnancy in multiple sclerosis. The chain joins TRBV4-1 to TRBJ2-7; 7 nucleotides agree with TRBD1. The sequence derives from a female donor with multiple sclerosis, enrolled in a pregnancy study. This material consisted of peripheral blood, taken before pregnancy. As DNA, the CDR3 is TGCGCCAGCAGCCAACCGGGACAGCTAAGTCCCTACGAGCAGTACTTC. Protein sequence: CASSQPGQLSPYEQYF.